One and the same sample provided the 16 T cell receptor beta chains below, sequenced in a study of T cells after yellow fever vaccination. TCRdb itself ran the 5' RACE reads through MiXCR, one entry per CDR3 protein. The sample includes a few hundred thousand distinct CDR3 sequences, 6.5% to 8.5% of them seen just once. Sequencing used PBMCs, obtained around 45 days after the first yellow fever vaccination. Receptors were obtained from a young man who received the YFV17D yellow fever vaccine.

The chain is built from TRBV7-2 and TRBJ2-7; TRBD2 might be the D (7 bases). This CDR3 spans 17 amino acids. CDR1 is SGHTA and CDR2 is FQGNSA in the germline V gene. V lost 4 bases, J lost 2 bases, and 21 bases lay in between. CDR3 sequence: CASSSPRSTGGPYEQYF. The CDR3 coding sequence is TGTGCCAGCAGCTCCCCAAGGTCTACGGGGGGCCCCTACGAGCAGTACTTC.

Only a few counts were recorded for this clonotype. The V gene is TRBV7-9, the J gene TRBJ1-1; TRBD1 agrees at 9 bases. The CDR3 covers 15 residues. Per the germline V gene, CDR1 is SEHNR and CDR2 is FQNEAQ (reference sequence). The V segment lost 1 base and the J segment 1 base; nucleotides outside the gene matches: 1. The DNA for the CDR3 is TGTGCCAGCAGCTTAGGGGGACAGGGGAACACTGAAGCTTTCTTT. This gives the protein CASSLGGQGNTEAFF.

There are a few counts of this clonotype. V and J are TRBV15 and TRBJ1-6; D is unclear. Germline CDR1 and CDR2: LNHNV and YYDKDF (reference sequence). V was trimmed by 1 base and J by 8 bases, leaving 12 bases between them. This CDR3 comprises 15 residues. The CDR3 DNA reads TGTGCCACCAGCAGAGGCCCAGGAGGGCATTCACCCCTCCACTTT. It yields the protein CATSRGPGGHSPLHF.

This clonotype has more than one count but fewer than ten. The V gene is TRBV7-2, the J gene TRBJ2-7; D might be TRBD1 (6 bases). Germline values: CDR1 SGHTA, CDR2 FQGNSA. The CDR3 loop spans 16 amino acids. V lost 1 base and J lost 4, with 17 bases in between. This chain's CDR3 is CASSLVAGDIKYEQYF. The CDR3 DNA is TGTGCCAGCAGCTTAGTGGCAGGGGATATCAAGTACGAGCAGTACTTC.

CDR3 region: CASSLAVEPNTEAFF. CDR3 nucleotide sequence: TGTGCCAGCAGCTTGGCGGTAGAACCGAACACTGAAGCTTTCTTT. V is TRBV5-4 and J is TRBJ1-1; no reliable D call. The V gene's germline CDR1 is SGHNT and CDR2 YYREEE (reference sequence). Trimming removed 0 bases at V and 1 base at J, with 10 bases between. The CDR3 is 15 residues long. Using reference TRBV5-4 and TRBJ1-1 for the parts outside the CDR3, the full variable domain is ETGVTQSPTHLIKTRGQQVTLRCSSQSGHNTVSWYQQALGQGPQFIFQYYREEENGRGNFPPRFSGLQFPNYSSELNVNALELDDSALYLCASSLAVEPNTEAFFGQGTRLTVV.

This clonotype occurred many times. J is TRBJ2-3 and V is TRBV5-1; D unresolved. Germline V gives CDR1 SGHRS, CDR2 YFSETQ. Between the trimmed V and J ends, which lost 0 bases and 6 bases, there was a span of 8 bases. The CDR3 has 13 amino acids. In DNA form, the CDR3 reads TGCGCCAGCAGCTTGGCGGCTGCCGATACGCAGTATTTT. Protein sequence: CASSLAAADTQYF.

V and J are TRBV10-3 and TRBJ2-7, with D possibly being TRBD1 (5 bases). V was pared by 6 bases and J by 4 bases, with 13 bases between. This CDR3 region has 13 residues. CDR1 and CDR2 (germline): ENHRY, SYGVKD. The CDR3, as DNA: TGTGCCATCAGGACCCAGGGTGGGTACGAGCAGTACTTC. Translated, it gives CAIRTQGGYEQYF.

This clonotype was found many times. The chain joins TRBV7-9 to TRBJ1-2; D ambiguous. Germline assignment: CDR1 SEHNR and CDR2 FQNEAQ (reference sequence). The CDR3 totals 16 residues. Trimming stripped 4 bases from V and 0 bases from J, with 15 bases between. CDR3 region: CASSYNTRGANYGYTF. The DNA of the CDR3 is TGTGCCAGCAGCTATAACACACGGGGAGCTAACTATGGCTACACCTTC.

This clonotype came up a few times. The chain carries TRBV10-2 and TRBJ2-3, with D hard to call. Trimming took 8 bases from V and 6 from J, leaving 9 bases between them. This CDR3 is 11 amino acids long. Germline-derived CDR1 and CDR2 are WSHSY and SAAADI. The CDR3 region has the DNA TGCGCCAGCGGGGTGGCGGATACGCAGTATTTT. It specifies CASGVADTQYF.

A few counts support this clonotype. This sequence joins TRBV27 and TRBJ1-5, with a tentative D call TRBD1 (5 bases). This CDR3 region has 14 residues. Per germline, CDR1 MNHEY and CDR2 SMNVEV (reference sequence). V lost 4 bases and J lost 3, with 10 bases in between. The CDR3 coding sequence is TGTGCCAGCAGTTCGGTTGGGGCCAATCAGCCCCAGCATTTT. This gives the protein CASSSVGANQPQHF.

J is TRBJ1-1 and V is TRBV25-1; maybe TRBD1 (5 bases). Between the trimmed V and J ends, which lost 2 bases and 4 bases, there was a span of 17 bases. The CDR3 runs to 16 residues. The germline gives CDR1 MGHDK, CDR2 SYGVNS. The DNA of the CDR3 is TGTGCCAGCAGTGAAATTCTAAGGGGTGACGGCACTGAAGCTTTCTTT. Translated, it gives CASSEILRGDGTEAFF.

Many counts were recorded for this clonotype. In nucleotides, the CDR3 is TGTGCCAGCAGTTCCACTGGCGGGGTCAATGAGCAGTTCTTC. Its translation: CASSSTGGVNEQFF. The V call is TRBV12-3 or TRBV12-4, the J call TRBJ2-1; D is possibly TRBD2 (6 bases). V was clipped by 4 bases and J by 6 bases, with 13 bases between them. The length of the CDR3 is 14 residues.

This clonotype appeared many times. This rearrangement joins TRBV19 to TRBJ1-2; TRBD1 matches 7 bases. The CDR3 contains 15 residues. Per germline, CDR1 LNHDA and CDR2 SQIVND (reference sequence). V lost 2 bases, J lost 3 bases, and 6 bases stayed unmatched. The CDR3 bases are TGTGCCAGTAGTATATCATCTCAGGGGGACTATGGCTACACCTTC. Translation gives CASSISSQGDYGYTF.

The rearrangement uses TRBV4-3 and TRBJ2-4; D possibly corresponds to TRBD2 (5 bases). Germline CDR1 reads LGHNA; CDR2 reads YSLEER. V dropped 3 bases and J dropped 0 bases, with 12 bases sitting between them. This CDR3 is 16 amino acids long. The CDR3 DNA sequence: TGCGCCAGCAGCCACACCATCCGGGGAGCCAAAAACATTCAGTACTTC. Its protein is CASSHTIRGAKNIQYF.

There are a few counts of this clonotype. The chain combines TRBV5-1 with TRBJ1-5; D is uncertain. Per germline, CDR1 SGHRS and CDR2 YFSETQ. This CDR3 is built from 15 residues. V shed 2 bases and J shed 7 bases, with 16 bases lying between them. CDR3 in amino acids: CASSLDGVIEQPQHF. In nucleotides, the CDR3 is TGCGCCAGCAGCTTAGACGGTGTTATAGAGCAGCCCCAGCATTTT.

This clonotype came up many times. This chain joins TRBV5-1 and TRBJ2-1, with TRBD2 matching 7 bases. Germline CDR1 is SGHRS and CDR2 is YFSETQ. Trimming removed 7 bases from V and 9 bases from J; junction bases left unmatched: 10. This CDR3 has 13 amino acids. The CDR3 DNA reads as TGCGCCAGCTTCCTGACGGGGGGAAGTGAGCAGTTCTTC. It is translated as CASFLTGGSEQFF.